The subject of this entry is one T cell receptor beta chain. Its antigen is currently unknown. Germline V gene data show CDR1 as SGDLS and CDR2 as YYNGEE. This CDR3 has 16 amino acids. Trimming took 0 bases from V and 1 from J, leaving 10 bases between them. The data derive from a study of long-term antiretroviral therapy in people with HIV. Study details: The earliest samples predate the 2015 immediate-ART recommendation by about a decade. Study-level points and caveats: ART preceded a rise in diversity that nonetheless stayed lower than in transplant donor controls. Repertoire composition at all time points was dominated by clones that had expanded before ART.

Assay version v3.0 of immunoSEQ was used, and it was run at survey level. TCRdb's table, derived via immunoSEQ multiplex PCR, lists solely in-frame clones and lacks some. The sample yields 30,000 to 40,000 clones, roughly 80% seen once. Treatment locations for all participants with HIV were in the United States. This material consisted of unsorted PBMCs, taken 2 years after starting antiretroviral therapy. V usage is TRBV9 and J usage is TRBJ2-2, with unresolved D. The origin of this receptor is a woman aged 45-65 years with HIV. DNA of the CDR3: TGTGCCAGCAGCGTAGGGCGGACCAAGAACACCGGGGAGCTGTTTTTT. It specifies CASSVGRTKNTGELFF.